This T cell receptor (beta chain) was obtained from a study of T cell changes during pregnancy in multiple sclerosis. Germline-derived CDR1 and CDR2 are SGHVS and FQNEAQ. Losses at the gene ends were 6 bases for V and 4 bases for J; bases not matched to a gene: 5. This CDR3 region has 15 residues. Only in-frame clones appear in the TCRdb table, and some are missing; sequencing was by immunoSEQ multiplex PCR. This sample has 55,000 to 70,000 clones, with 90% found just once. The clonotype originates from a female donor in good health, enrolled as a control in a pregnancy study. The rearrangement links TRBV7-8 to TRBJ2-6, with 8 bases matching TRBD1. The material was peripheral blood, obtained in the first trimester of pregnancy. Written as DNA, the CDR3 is TGTGCCAGCAGACGACAGGGGTCCGGGGCCAACGTCCTGACTTTC. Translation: CASRRQGSGANVLTF.